The rows below give T cell receptor beta chains drawn from one sample of a study of shared clonotypes between healthy human individuals. Produced via immunoSEQ multiplex PCR; TCRdb's table is partial and in-frame only. The sample has hundreds of thousands of clones, around 96% seen once. Sequenced input: naive CD8+ T cells sorted from blood. The receptors originated from a woman aged 25 to 39 in good health. CDR3s include the opening cysteine and the closing phenylalanine or tryptophan. Each record gives: CDR3 DNA, CDR3 protein, V gene, D gene, clone size, J gene. The D gene is left open where the match is weak. Not all rows give a size; the values are once, few, many and, for expanded clones, a class.

cdr3_nt: TGTGCCAGCAGTTTATACATATTAGCTTTCTTT
cdr3_aa: CASSLYILAFF
v_call: TRBV28
d_call: NA
clone_size: NA
j_call: TRBJ1-1

cdr3_nt: TGTGCCAGTAGTCCCGGGATCGTTTACGAGCAGTACTTC
cdr3_aa: CASSPGIVYEQYF
v_call: TRBV19
d_call: NA
clone_size: NA
j_call: TRBJ2-7

cdr3_nt: TGTGCCAGCACGGGGGACAGGGGCGGCCCCAATGAGCAGTTCTTC
cdr3_aa: CASTGDRGGPNEQFF
v_call: TRBV27
d_call: TRBD1
clone_size: NA
j_call: TRBJ2-1

cdr3_nt: TGTGCCAGCAGCTCCCTGGACACCCTCTACGAGCAGTACTTC
cdr3_aa: CASSSLDTLYEQYF
v_call: TRBV28
d_call: NA
clone_size: NA
j_call: TRBJ2-7

cdr3_nt: TGCAGCGTTGAACTCCTGGGGAACGACTATGGCTACACCTTC
cdr3_aa: CSVELLGNDYGYTF
v_call: TRBV29-1
d_call: NA
clone_size: NA
j_call: TRBJ1-2

cdr3_nt: TGTGCCAGCAGCCCAACCAGCGCGGCGGATACGCAGTATTTT
cdr3_aa: CASSPTSAADTQYF
v_call: TRBV7-9
d_call: NA
clone_size: NA
j_call: TRBJ2-3

cdr3_nt: TGTGCCAGCAGGCTAGCGGGAGGGTCGGGGGAGCTGTTTTTT
cdr3_aa: CASRLAGGSGELFF
v_call: TRBV28
d_call: TRBD2
clone_size: NA
j_call: TRBJ2-2

cdr3_nt: TGTGCCAGCAGGATGGGACAGGGGTACGGGGAGCTGTTTTTT
cdr3_aa: CASRMGQGYGELFF
v_call: TRBV5-4
d_call: TRBD1
clone_size: NA
j_call: TRBJ2-2

cdr3_nt: TGTGCCAGCAGTTTCTCAGGACAGAGCCTCCAAGAGACCCAGTACTTC
cdr3_aa: CASSFSGQSLQETQYF
v_call: TRBV28
d_call: NA
clone_size: NA
j_call: TRBJ2-5

cdr3_nt: TGTGCCAGCAGTGATGGCTCTGGTACTGAAGCTTTCTTT
cdr3_aa: CASSDGSGTEAFF
v_call: TRBV6-1
d_call: NA
clone_size: NA
j_call: TRBJ1-1

cdr3_nt: TGTGCCAGCGGAGGTAGCGGAGGCGGTTCCGGCACAGATACGCAGTATTTT
cdr3_aa: CASGGSGGGSGTDTQYF
v_call: TRBV2
d_call: NA
clone_size: NA
j_call: TRBJ2-3

cdr3_nt: TGTGCCAGCAGCCAAGGACTAGCGGGGACCTACGAGCAGTACTTC
cdr3_aa: CASSQGLAGTYEQYF
v_call: TRBV9
d_call: TRBD2
clone_size: NA
j_call: TRBJ2-7

cdr3_nt: TGTGCCAGCAGCCCAATGTCCGGGGGAACTAATGAAAAACTGTTTTTT
cdr3_aa: CASSPMSGGTNEKLFF
v_call: TRBV7-9
d_call: NA
clone_size: NA
j_call: TRBJ1-4

cdr3_nt: TGTGCCAGCAGCTTGGGCGGAACAACCTACGAGCAGTACTTC
cdr3_aa: CASSLGGTTYEQYF
v_call: TRBV5-6
d_call: NA
clone_size: NA
j_call: TRBJ2-7

cdr3_nt: TGTGCCAGCAGCCAGACCGGAACTAGCGGCGAGCAGTACTTC
cdr3_aa: CASSQTGTSGEQYF
v_call: TRBV4-2
d_call: TRBD2
clone_size: NA
j_call: TRBJ2-7

cdr3_nt: TGTGCCAGCAGTTACGACGGGGGGCGAGACAATGAGCAGTTCTTC
cdr3_aa: CASSYDGGRDNEQFF
v_call: TRBV6-5
d_call: NA
clone_size: NA
j_call: TRBJ2-1

cdr3_nt: TGTGCCAGCAGTTTAAGAGGGGCAGATACGCAGTATTTT
cdr3_aa: CASSLRGADTQYF
v_call: TRBV28
d_call: NA
clone_size: once
j_call: TRBJ2-3

cdr3_nt: TGTGCCAGCAGCTTATTACGGGAGGAACTCCAAGAGACCCAGTACTTC
cdr3_aa: CASSLLREELQETQYF
v_call: TRBV13
d_call: TRBD2
clone_size: NA
j_call: TRBJ2-5

cdr3_nt: TGTGCCAGCAGGTTCCGAGGGGCTACTCCACATGAGCAGTTCTTC
cdr3_aa: CASRFRGATPHEQFF
v_call: TRBV28
d_call: NA
clone_size: NA
j_call: TRBJ2-1

cdr3_nt: TGTGCCACCGACAGGGGAAACACTGAAGCTTTCTTT
cdr3_aa: CATDRGNTEAFF
v_call: TRBV19
d_call: TRBD1
clone_size: NA
j_call: TRBJ1-1

cdr3_nt: TGTGCCAGCCAAACAGGGGATCCATTCTACGAGCAGTACTTC
cdr3_aa: CASQTGDPFYEQYF
v_call: TRBV28
d_call: TRBD1
clone_size: NA
j_call: TRBJ2-7

cdr3_nt: TGTGCCAGCAGACCCTTGGACAGCCTTTTAGGGTACTTC
cdr3_aa: CASRPLDSLLGYF
v_call: TRBV28
d_call: NA
clone_size: NA
j_call: TRBJ2-7

cdr3_nt: TGTGCCAGCAGTTTATCTCCGACAGCCTACAATGAGCAGTTCTTC
cdr3_aa: CASSLSPTAYNEQFF
v_call: TRBV27
d_call: NA
clone_size: NA
j_call: TRBJ2-1

cdr3_nt: TGTGCCAGCAGTCCCTTGCAGGGGGCCCCCGGGGAGCTGTTTTTT
cdr3_aa: CASSPLQGAPGELFF
v_call: TRBV19
d_call: TRBD1
clone_size: NA
j_call: TRBJ2-2

cdr3_nt: TGTGCCAGCAGTCCCATCGGTACAGGGGGGTCCTACGAGCAGTACTTC
cdr3_aa: CASSPIGTGGSYEQYF
v_call: TRBV28
d_call: TRBD1
clone_size: NA
j_call: TRBJ2-7

cdr3_nt: TGCGCCAGCAGCTTGGAGGCACTAGCGAACTACGAGCAGTACTTC
cdr3_aa: CASSLEALANYEQYF
v_call: TRBV5-1
d_call: TRBD2
clone_size: NA
j_call: TRBJ2-7

cdr3_nt: TGTGCCAGCAGTGACCTAGCGGGAGATTGGTCCTACGAGCAGTACTTC
cdr3_aa: CASSDLAGDWSYEQYF
v_call: TRBV25-1
d_call: TRBD2
clone_size: NA
j_call: TRBJ2-7

cdr3_nt: TGCGCCAGCAGCCCCACGCCTGGGTCGACGAACGAGCAGTACTTC
cdr3_aa: CASSPTPGSTNEQYF
v_call: TRBV4-1
d_call: NA
clone_size: NA
j_call: TRBJ2-7

cdr3_nt: TGTGCCAGTAGTATCGGACAGGGGGCCTTCTACGAGCAGTACTTC
cdr3_aa: CASSIGQGAFYEQYF
v_call: TRBV19
d_call: TRBD1
clone_size: NA
j_call: TRBJ2-7

cdr3_nt: TGTGCCAGCAGTGAAATAGCGGGAGGGACCTACAATGAGCAGTTCTTC
cdr3_aa: CASSEIAGGTYNEQFF
v_call: TRBV6-1
d_call: TRBD2
clone_size: NA
j_call: TRBJ2-1

cdr3_nt: TGTGCCACCAGCCAGGGCATTGCAACTAATGAAAAACTGTTTTTT
cdr3_aa: CATSQGIATNEKLFF
v_call: TRBV15
d_call: NA
clone_size: once
j_call: TRBJ1-4

cdr3_nt: TGTGCCAGCGGGACAGGGGAAAACTATGGCTACACCTTC
cdr3_aa: CASGTGENYGYTF
v_call: TRBV7-8
d_call: TRBD1
clone_size: NA
j_call: TRBJ1-2

cdr3_nt: TGTGCCAGCAGTTTTAATTGGGAGACCCAGTACTTC
cdr3_aa: CASSFNWETQYF
v_call: TRBV28
d_call: NA
clone_size: NA
j_call: TRBJ2-5

cdr3_nt: TGTGCCAGCAGTAGGTGCCGGGACAGGGAATTTAATCAGCCCCAGCATTTT
cdr3_aa: CASSRCRDREFNQPQHF
v_call: TRBV6-4
d_call: TRBD1
clone_size: NA
j_call: TRBJ1-5

cdr3_nt: TGTGCCAGCAGCTCCACCCGCGACCGAGGCTATGGACTGACCGGGGAGCTGTTTTTT
cdr3_aa: CASSSTRDRGYGLTGELFF
v_call: TRBV7-9
d_call: NA
clone_size: NA
j_call: TRBJ2-2

cdr3_nt: TGTGCCAGCAGCCAGGGGGCGCGGGGCTACACCTTC
cdr3_aa: CASSQGARGYTF
v_call: TRBV27
d_call: TRBD1
clone_size: NA
j_call: TRBJ1-2

cdr3_nt: TGTGCCAGCAGTTACGGGCCTTTATCCGGGGAGCTGTTTTTT
cdr3_aa: CASSYGPLSGELFF
v_call: TRBV6-5
d_call: NA
clone_size: NA
j_call: TRBJ2-2

cdr3_nt: TGTGCCAGTAGTGTCCAGTACAATGAGCAGTTCTTC
cdr3_aa: CASSVQYNEQFF
v_call: TRBV19
d_call: NA
clone_size: once
j_call: TRBJ2-1

cdr3_nt: TGTGCCAGCAGCGTAGAGGGGACTAGCTCCTACGAGCAGTACTTC
cdr3_aa: CASSVEGTSSYEQYF
v_call: TRBV9
d_call: TRBD2
clone_size: NA
j_call: TRBJ2-7

cdr3_nt: TGTGCCAGCAGTTTTACAGGGGGTGACTATGGCTACACCTTC
cdr3_aa: CASSFTGGDYGYTF
v_call: TRBV27
d_call: TRBD1
clone_size: NA
j_call: TRBJ1-2